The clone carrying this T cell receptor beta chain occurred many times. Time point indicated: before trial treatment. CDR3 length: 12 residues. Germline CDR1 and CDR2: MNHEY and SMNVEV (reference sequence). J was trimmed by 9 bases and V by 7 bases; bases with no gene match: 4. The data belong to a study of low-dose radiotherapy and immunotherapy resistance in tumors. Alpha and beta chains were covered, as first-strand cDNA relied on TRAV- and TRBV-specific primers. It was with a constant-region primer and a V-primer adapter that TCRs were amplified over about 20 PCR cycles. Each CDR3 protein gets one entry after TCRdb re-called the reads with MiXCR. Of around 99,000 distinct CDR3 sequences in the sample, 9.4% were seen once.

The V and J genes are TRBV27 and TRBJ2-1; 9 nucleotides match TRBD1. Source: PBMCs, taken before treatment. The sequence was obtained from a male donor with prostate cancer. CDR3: CASTGTGSEQFF. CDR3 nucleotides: TGTGCCAGCACGGGGACAGGGAGTGAGCAGTTCTTC.